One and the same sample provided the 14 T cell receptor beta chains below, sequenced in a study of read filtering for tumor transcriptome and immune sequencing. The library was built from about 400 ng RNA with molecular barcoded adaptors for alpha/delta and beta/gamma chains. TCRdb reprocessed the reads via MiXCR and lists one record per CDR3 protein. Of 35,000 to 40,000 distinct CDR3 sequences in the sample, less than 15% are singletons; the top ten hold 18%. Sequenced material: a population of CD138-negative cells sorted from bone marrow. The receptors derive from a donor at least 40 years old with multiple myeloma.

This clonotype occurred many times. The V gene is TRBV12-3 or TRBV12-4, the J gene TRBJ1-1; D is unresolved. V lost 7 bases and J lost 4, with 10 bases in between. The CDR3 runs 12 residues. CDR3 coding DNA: TGTGCCAGCATCTCCCCGCGCACTGAAGCTTTCTTT. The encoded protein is CASISPRTEAFF.

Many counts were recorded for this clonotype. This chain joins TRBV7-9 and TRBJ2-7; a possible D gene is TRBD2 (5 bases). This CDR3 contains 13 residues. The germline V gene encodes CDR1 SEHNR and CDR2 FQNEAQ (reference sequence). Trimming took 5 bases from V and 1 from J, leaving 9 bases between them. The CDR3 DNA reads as TGTGCCAGCAGCACGGACTTATCCTACGAGCAGTACTTC. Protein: CASSTDLSYEQYF.

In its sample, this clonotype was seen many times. The CDR3 sequence: CASSRGGTEAFF. The CDR3 coding sequence is TGTGCCAGCTCCCGCGGTGGCACTGAAGCTTTCTTT. The chain couples TRBV6-5 to TRBJ1-1; no reliable D call. Trimming removed 8 bases at V and 4 bases at J, with 11 bases between. The germline V gene has CDR1 MNHEY and CDR2 SVGAGI. The CDR3 sequence is 12 residues long.

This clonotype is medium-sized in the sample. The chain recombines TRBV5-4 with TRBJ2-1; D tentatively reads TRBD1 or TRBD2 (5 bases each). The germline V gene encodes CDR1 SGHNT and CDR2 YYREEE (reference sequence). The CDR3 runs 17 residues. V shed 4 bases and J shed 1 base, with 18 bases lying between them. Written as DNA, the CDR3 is TGTGCCAGCAGCCCGCCAAACCGGGACCCGTCCTACAATGAGCAGTTCTTC. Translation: CASSPPNRDPSYNEQFF.

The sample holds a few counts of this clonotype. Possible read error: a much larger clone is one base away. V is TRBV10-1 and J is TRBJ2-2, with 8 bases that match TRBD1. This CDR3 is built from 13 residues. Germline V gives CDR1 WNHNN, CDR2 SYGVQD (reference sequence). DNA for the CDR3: TGCGCCAGCAGCCGACAGGGGTCCGGGAAGCTGTTTTTT. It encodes CASSRQGSGKLFF.

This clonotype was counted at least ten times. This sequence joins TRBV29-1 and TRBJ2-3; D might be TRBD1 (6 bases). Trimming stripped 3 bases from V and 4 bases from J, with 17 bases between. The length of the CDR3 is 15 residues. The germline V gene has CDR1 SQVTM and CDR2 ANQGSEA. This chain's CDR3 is CSVDRWGQRADTQYF. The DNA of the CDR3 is TGCAGCGTTGACCGTTGGGGGCAACGAGCAGATACGCAGTATTTT.

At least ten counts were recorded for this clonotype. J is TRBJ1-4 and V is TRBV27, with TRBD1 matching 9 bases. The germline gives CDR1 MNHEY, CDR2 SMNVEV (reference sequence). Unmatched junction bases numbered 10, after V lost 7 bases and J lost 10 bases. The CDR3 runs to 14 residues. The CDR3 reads CASNTDRGRGKLFF. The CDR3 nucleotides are TGTGCCAGCAACACTGACAGGGGGAGGGGAAAACTGTTTTTT. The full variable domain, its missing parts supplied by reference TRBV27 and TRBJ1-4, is EAQVTQNPRYLITVTGKKLTVTCSQNMNHEYMSWYRQDPGLGLRQIYYSMNVEVTDKGDVPEGYKVSRKEKRNFPLILESPSPNQTSLYFCASNTDRGRGKLFFGSGTQLSVL.

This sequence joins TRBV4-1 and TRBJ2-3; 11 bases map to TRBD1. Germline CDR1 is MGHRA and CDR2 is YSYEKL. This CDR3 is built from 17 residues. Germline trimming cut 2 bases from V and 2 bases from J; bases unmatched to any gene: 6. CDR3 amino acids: CASSQLGQGANTDTQYF. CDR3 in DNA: TGCGCCAGCAGCCAACTAGGACAGGGGGCGAACACAGATACGCAGTATTTT.

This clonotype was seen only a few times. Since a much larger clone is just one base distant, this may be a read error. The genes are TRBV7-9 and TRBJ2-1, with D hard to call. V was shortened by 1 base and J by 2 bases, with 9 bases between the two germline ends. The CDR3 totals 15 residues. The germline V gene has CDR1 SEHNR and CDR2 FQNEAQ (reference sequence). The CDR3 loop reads CASSLVGGAYNEQFF. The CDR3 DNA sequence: TGTGCCAGCAGCTTAGTCGGTGGCGCCTACAATGAGCAGTTCTTC.

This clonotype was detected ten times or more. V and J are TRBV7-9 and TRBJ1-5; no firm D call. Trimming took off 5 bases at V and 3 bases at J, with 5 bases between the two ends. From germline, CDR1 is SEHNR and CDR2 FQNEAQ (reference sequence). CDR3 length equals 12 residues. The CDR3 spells CASSVDNQPQHF. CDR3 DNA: TGTGCCAGCAGCGTAGACAATCAGCCCCAGCATTTT.

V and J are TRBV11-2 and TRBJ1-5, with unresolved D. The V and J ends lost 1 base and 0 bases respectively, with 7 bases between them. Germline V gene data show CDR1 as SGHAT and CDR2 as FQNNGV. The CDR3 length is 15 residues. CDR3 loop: CASSLGDLSNQPQHF. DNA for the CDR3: TGTGCCAGCAGCTTAGGGGATCTTAGCAATCAGCCCCAGCATTTT.

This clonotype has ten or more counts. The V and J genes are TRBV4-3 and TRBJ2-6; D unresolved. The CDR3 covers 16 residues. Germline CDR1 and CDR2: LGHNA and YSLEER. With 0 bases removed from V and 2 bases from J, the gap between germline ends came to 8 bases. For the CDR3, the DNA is TGCGCCAGCAGCCAAGATACGGGTACTGGGGCCAACGTCCTGACTTTC. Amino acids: CASSQDTGTGANVLTF.

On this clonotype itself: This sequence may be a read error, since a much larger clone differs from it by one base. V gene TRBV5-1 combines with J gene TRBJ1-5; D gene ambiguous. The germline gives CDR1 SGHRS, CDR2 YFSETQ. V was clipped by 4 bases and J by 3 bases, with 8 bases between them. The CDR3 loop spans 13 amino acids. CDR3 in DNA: TGCGCCAGCAGCCAGCGTCCCAATCAGCCCCAGCATTTT. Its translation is CASSQRPNQPQHF. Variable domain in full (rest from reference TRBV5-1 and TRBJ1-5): KAGVTQTPRYLIKTRGQQVTLSCSPISGHRSVSWYQQTPGQGLQFLFEYFSETQRNKGNFPGRFSGRQFSNSRSEMNVSTLELGDSALYLCASSQRPNQPQHFGDGTRLSIL.

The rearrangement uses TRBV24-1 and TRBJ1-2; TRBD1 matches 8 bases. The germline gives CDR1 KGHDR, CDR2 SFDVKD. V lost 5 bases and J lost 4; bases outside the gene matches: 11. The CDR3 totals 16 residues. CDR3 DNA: TGTGCCACCAGTGGTGGCCCGGGGGACAGGCTCTATGGCTACACCTTC. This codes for CATSGGPGDRLYGYTF.